What follows are 3 T cell receptor beta chains derived from one specimen sequenced in a study of blood T cell repertoires in COVID-19. The method was immunoSEQ multiplex PCR; TCRdb's version includes in-frame clones alone and lacks a portion of them. The repertoire holds around 200,000 clones, roughly 90% seen once, with 10% in the top ten. Sequenced input: PBMCs or T cells enriched from blood (not recorded which). The receptors here all came from a man aged 18 to 30 with acute COVID-19.

In its sample, this clone was seen a few times. The V and J genes are TRBV4-2 and TRBJ2-7; 8 bases map to TRBD1. The CDR3 consists of 14 residues. The junction had 8 bases not matched to a gene; V was cut back by 4 bases and J by 6 bases. The germline CDR1 and CDR2 sequences are LGHNA and YNFKEQ. The CDR3 DNA follows: TGTGCCAGCAGCCGCGAACTGGACAGGGCCGAGCAGTACTTC. Protein sequence: CASSRELDRAEQYF.

The V gene is TRBV30, the J gene TRBJ2-5, with a tentative D call TRBD1 (5 bases). The V gene lost 7 bases and the J gene lost 1 base, with 10 bases spanning the gap. Germline V gene sequence: CDR1 GTSNPN, CDR2 SVGIG (reference sequence). The CDR3 contains 12 residues. The CDR3 region is CALWGTQETQYF. DNA for the CDR3: TGTGCCTTATGGGGCACCCAAGAGACCCAGTACTTC.

The CDR3 loop reads CASSHSSGSDYNEQFF. The DNA for the CDR3 is TGTGCCAGCAGCCATAGTAGCGGGAGCGATTACAATGAGCAGTTCTTC. The J gene is TRBJ2-1, the V gene TRBV7-9; the match to TRBD2 covers 9 bases. CDR1 and CDR2 (germline): SEHNR, FQNEAQ (reference sequence). Unmatched junction bases numbered 9, after V lost 5 bases and J lost 4 bases. CDR3 size: 16 residues. The complete variable domain, with remaining parts taken from reference TRBV7-9 and TRBJ2-1, reads DTGVSQNPRHKITKRGQNVTFRCDPISEHNRLYWYRQTLGQGPEFLTYFQNEAQLEKSRLLSDRFSAERPKGSFSTLEIQRTEQGDSAMYLCASSHSSGSDYNEQFFGPGTRLTVL.